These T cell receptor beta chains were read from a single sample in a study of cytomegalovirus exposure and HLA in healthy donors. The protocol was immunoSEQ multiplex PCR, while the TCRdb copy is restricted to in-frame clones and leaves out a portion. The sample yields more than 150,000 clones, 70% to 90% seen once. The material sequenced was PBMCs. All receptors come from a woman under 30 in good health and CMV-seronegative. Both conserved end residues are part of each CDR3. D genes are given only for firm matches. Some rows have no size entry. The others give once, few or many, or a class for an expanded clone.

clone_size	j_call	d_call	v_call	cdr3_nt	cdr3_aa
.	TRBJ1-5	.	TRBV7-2	TGTGCCAGCAGCCCGCGTGTTAATCAGCCCCAGCATTTT	CASSPRVNQPQHF
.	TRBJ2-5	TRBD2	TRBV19	TGTGCCAGTAGTACTGTGACTAGCGGGAAGACCCAGTACTTC	CASSTVTSGKTQYF
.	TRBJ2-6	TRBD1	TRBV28	TGTGCCAGCAGTTTATTCGGACAGGGATTCTCTGGGGCCAACGTCCTGACTTTC	CASSLFGQGFSGANVLTF
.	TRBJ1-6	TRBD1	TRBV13	TGTGCCAGCAGCTTACAGGGGGCGCGGGAAAATTCACCCCTCCACTTT	CASSLQGARENSPLHF
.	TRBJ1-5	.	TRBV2	TGTGCCAGCTGTGACGAACACAATCAGCCCCAGCATTTT	CASCDEHNQPQHF
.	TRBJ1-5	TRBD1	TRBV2	TGTGCCAGCAAAGATGACAGGGGTAATCAGCCCCAGCATTTT	CASKDDRGNQPQHF
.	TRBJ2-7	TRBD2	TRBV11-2	TGTGCCAGCAGCTTAAGCGGGAGCCTTTCCGAGCAGTACTTC	CASSLSGSLSEQYF
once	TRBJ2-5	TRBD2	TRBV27	TGTGCCAGCAGGCCTCTTGGGACTAGCCTCCAAGAGACCCAGTACTTC	CASRPLGTSLQETQYF
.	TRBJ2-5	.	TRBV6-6	TGTGCCAGCAGTCAACAGAACCCAGAGACCCAGTACTTC	CASSQQNPETQYF
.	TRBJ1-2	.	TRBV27	TGTGCCAGCAGTTTAATGGGCCAGGGTAACCCCTATGGCTACACCTTC	CASSLMGQGNPYGYTF
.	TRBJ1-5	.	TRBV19	TGTGCCAGTAGTATTTTGGAGTCTAGCAATCAGCCCCAGCATTTT	CASSILESSNQPQHF
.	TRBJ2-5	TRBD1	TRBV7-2	TGTGCCAGCAGCTGGGGACAGTTAGGGGAGACCCAGTACTTC	CASSWGQLGETQYF
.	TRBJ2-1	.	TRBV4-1	TGCGCCAGCAGCCAGGGATTTTCGGAGGACGAGGTGTTCTTC	CASSQGFSEDEVFF
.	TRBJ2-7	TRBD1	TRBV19	TGTGCCAGTAGCTCGTACTCGCAAACCGGGACAGCCTACGAGCAGTACTTC	CASSSYSQTGTAYEQYF
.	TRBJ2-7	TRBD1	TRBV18	TGTGCCAGCTCACCTACGGACAGGGGGCAGGAGCAGTACTTC	CASSPTDRGQEQYF
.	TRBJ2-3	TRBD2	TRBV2	TGTGCCAGAACTAAGGGACTAAGAGACACAGATACGCAGTATTTT	CARTKGLRDTDTQYF
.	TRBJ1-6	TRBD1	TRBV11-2	TGTGCCAGCAGCTCTTCGGGACAGGGGGCCGGCTCACCCCTCCACTTT	CASSSSGQGAGSPLHF
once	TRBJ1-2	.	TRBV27	TGTGCCAGCAGCCCATGGGGCCTCTATGGCTACACCTTC	CASSPWGLYGYTF
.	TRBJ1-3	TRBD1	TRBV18	TGTGCCAGCTCAGAGGTCCGGACAGGGTCTGGGGGAAACACCATATATTTT	CASSEVRTGSGGNTIYF
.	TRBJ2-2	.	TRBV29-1	TGCAGCGGGGGAGCGGGCTCGGGGGAGCTGTTTTTT	CSGGAGSGELFF
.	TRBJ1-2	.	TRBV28	TGTGCCAGCAGTTTATGGAGGGCCTCAGGGGACTACACCTTC	CASSLWRASGDYTF
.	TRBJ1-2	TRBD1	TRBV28	TGTGCCAGCAGTTACGGGACAGCTAACTATGGCTACACCTTC	CASSYGTANYGYTF
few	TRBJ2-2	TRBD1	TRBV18	TGTGCCAGCTCACCTTCGGACAGGGCGTACACCGGGGAGCTGTTTTTT	CASSPSDRAYTGELFF
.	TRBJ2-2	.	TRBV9	TGTGCCAGCAGCGGGGGGCGAGGGACGGCGGGGAACACCGGGGAGCTGTTTTTT	CASSGGRGTAGNTGELFF
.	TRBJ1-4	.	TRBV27	TGTGCCAGCAGTTTGGGTTGGGACTTTAATGAAAAACTGTTTTTT	CASSLGWDFNEKLFF
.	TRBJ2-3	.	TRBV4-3	TGCGCCAGCAGCCAAACTGGTAGCACAGATACGCAGTATTTT	CASSQTGSTDTQYF
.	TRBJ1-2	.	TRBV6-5	TGTGCCAGCAGTTACTCGAACCTTCCGGGAAACTATGGCTACACCTTC	CASSYSNLPGNYGYTF
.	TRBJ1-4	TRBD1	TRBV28	TGTGCCAGCGGAAGGACAGGTCCTAATGAAAAACTGTTTTTT	CASGRTGPNEKLFF
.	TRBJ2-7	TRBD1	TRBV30	TGTGCCTGGAGTGAGGGACAGGGACTTTCCTACGAGCAGTACTTC	CAWSEGQGLSYEQYF
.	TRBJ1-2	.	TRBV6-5	TGTGCCAGCAGTTACTCGGTTCGCGGAGATTATGGCTACACCTTC	CASSYSVRGDYGYTF
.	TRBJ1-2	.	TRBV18	TGTGCCAGCTCACCCACCGGCGGGGAAGTTGGTGGCTACACCTTC	CASSPTGGEVGGYTF
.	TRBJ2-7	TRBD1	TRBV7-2	TGTGCCAGCAGCTTAGGGTCCAGGGGGTTTTACGAGCAGTACTTC	CASSLGSRGFYEQYF
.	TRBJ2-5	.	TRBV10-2	TGCGCCAGCAGGGCGGTACTACCGCTCCAAGAGACCCAGTACTTC	CASRAVLPLQETQYF
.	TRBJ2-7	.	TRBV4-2	TGTGCCAGCAGCCAAGACCCGGACAGCACCTACGAGCAGTACTTC	CASSQDPDSTYEQYF
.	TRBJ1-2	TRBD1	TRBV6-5	TGTGCCAGCAGTGATGACAGGGCGGGAAGTGGCTACACCTTC	CASSDDRAGSGYTF
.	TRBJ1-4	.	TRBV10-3	TGTGCCATCAGGTCGGCAACTAATGAAAAACTGTTTTTT	CAIRSATNEKLFF